The 4 T cell receptor beta chains below come from one sample, sequenced in a study of blood T cells in healthy people across ages. A sample-barcoded 5' primer and a J-beta primer mix were used in a second PCR of roughly 6 to 11 cycles. MiXCR was run by TCRdb on the 5' RACE reads, yielding one entry per CDR3 protein. The sample lists 700,000 to 1,000,000 distinct CDR3 sequences; roughly 44% were seen once. The material sequenced was blood. The receptors shown here come from a man aged 55 to 70 in good health.

V and J are TRBV21-1 and TRBJ1-2. TRBV21-1 is a pseudogene. The CDR3 extends over 12 amino acids. CDR3 protein: CASSKNGDGYTF. CDR3 DNA sequence: TGTGCCAGCAGCAAAAACGGGGATGGCTACACCTTC.

The CDR3 sequence: CASSFFLAGYNEQYF. CDR3 coding DNA: TGTGCCAGCAGTTTTTTCCTAGCGGGTTACAATGAGCAGTACTTC. The chain uses TRBV12-3 or TRBV12-4 and TRBJ2-1, with 8 bases identical to TRBD2. The J call may be faulty, since TRBJ2-7 better matches the DNA end. The CDR3 consists of 15 residues.

V usage is TRBV6-2 or TRBV6-3 and J usage is TRBJ2-1, with TRBD2 identical over 14 bases. V was clipped by 6 bases and J by 6 bases; unmatched bases: 19. The length of the CDR3 is 20 residues. From germline, CDR1 is MNHEY and CDR2 SVGEGT. The CDR3 protein is CASSHAGLAGAKGNFNEQFF. The CDR3 DNA follows: TGTGCCAGCAGCCACGCGGGACTAGCGGGGGCCAAGGGTAACTTCAATGAGCAGTTCTTC.

The chain carries TRBV27 and TRBJ2-1, with D possibly matching TRBD2 (5 bases). The CDR3 has 13 residues. V was trimmed by 6 bases and J by 5 bases, leaving 11 bases between them. From germline, CDR1 is MNHEY and CDR2 SMNVEV (reference sequence). For the CDR3, the DNA is TGTGCCAGCAGCTCCGGGGTGAACAATGAGCAGTTCTTC. Translating it yields CASSSGVNNEQFF.